This T cell receptor (beta chain) was recorded in a study of CD8 T cells in ankylosing spondylitis. Study outcomes and limitations: What seemed typical of ankylosing spondylitis blood was a TCR beta motif built from eight highly homologous variants. Disease-associated clones were CD8+ and fairly uncommon in peripheral blood.

Looked up from germline, CDR1 is SNHLY and CDR2 is FYNNEI. V was trimmed by 6 bases and J by 6 bases, leaving 6 bases between them. The CDR3 is 11 residues long. TCRdb analysed the 5' RACE reads with MiXCR anew, one entry per CDR3 protein. The sample records 270,000 or so distinct CDR3 sequences, roughly 18% being singletons. Regarding this clonotype: Its target is unknown.

This chain links TRBV2 with TRBJ2-1, with D perhaps TRBD1 (5 bases). The sample comprised blood, either unsorted or a sorted T cell fraction (not recorded which). This TCR was sampled from a male donor with ankylosing spondylitis or in good health (not recorded which). The CDR3, as DNA: TGTGCCAGCAGGACAGCCAATGAGCAGTTCTTC. The encoded protein is CASRTANEQFF.